The 2 T cell receptor beta chains given below trace back to one sample, sequenced in a study of T cell changes during pregnancy in multiple sclerosis (dated by TCRdb to the late 2010s). The library was made by the immunoSEQ multiplex PCR assay. TCRdb took this table from immuneACCESS and kept in-frame rearrangements with V and J called. Such tables lack part of the clones; where checked against another copy, unresolved V genes explain under half of the gap, and the rest is unexplained. This sample holds 65,000 to 85,000 clones; around 90% were observed only once. The ten largest clones take up 0.29% of the sample. The sample consisted of CD4+ T cells from peripheral blood mononuclear cells, taken after pregnancy. These receptors were taken from a female donor with multiple sclerosis, enrolled in a pregnancy study.

The chain joins TRBV18 to TRBJ1-1; weak D call: TRBD1 (5 bases). The CDR3 extends over 18 amino acids. V was shortened by 0 bases and J by 1 base, with 18 bases between the two germline ends. Germline V gene sequence: CDR1 KGHSH, CDR2 LQKENI. Here the CDR3 DNA reads TGTGCCAGCTCACCACCGGGATCAGTACAGGCTTCGAACACTGAAGCTTTCTTT. Translation gives CASSPPGSVQASNTEAFF. The full variable domain, with the rest looked up from reference TRBV18 and TRBJ1-1, is NAGVMQNPRHLVRRRGQEARLRCSPMKGHSHVYWYRQLPEEGLKFMVYLQKENIIDESGMPKERFSAEFPKEGPSILRIQQVVRGDSAAYFCASSPPGSVQASNTEAFFGQGTRLTVV.

This chain links TRBV19 with TRBJ1-4; 8 bases map to TRBD1. Germline assignment: CDR1 LNHDA and CDR2 SQIVND (reference sequence). V lost 11 bases, J lost 6 bases, and 8 bases stayed unmatched. This CDR3 is built from 13 residues. This chain's CDR3 is CAVETGADEKLFF. CDR3 DNA sequence: TGTGCCGTGGAGACAGGGGCCGATGAAAAACTGTTTTTT.